The T cell receptor (beta chain) under discussion was sequenced for a study of T-cell reconstitution after alpha-beta-depleted transplantation in children. The TCRbeta library was prepared with unique molecular identifiers. TCRdb redid the calling of the PCR reads with MiXCR, one entry per CDR3 protein. Here the sample spans fewer than 700,000 distinct CDR3 sequences, roughly 13% being singletons. V shed 0 bases and J shed 9 bases, with 9 bases lying between them. Germline CDR1 reads SEHNR; CDR2 reads FQNEAQ (reference sequence). CDR3 length: 13 residues. This clonotype appeared a single time. The receptor was derived from a male patient younger than 18 who had a stem cell transplant for acute myeloid leukemia, so the T cells may come from the graft donor. The input for sequencing was PBMCs, mostly from graft donor cells, taken 360 days after TCRalphabeta/CD19-depleted stem cell transplant. This chain connects TRBV7-9 to TRBJ2-1; D is possibly TRBD2 (5 bases). In DNA form, the CDR3 reads TGTGCCAGCAGCTTAGCGCTACGGGGTGAGCAGTTCTTC. Translated, it gives CASSLALRGEQFF.